Given below is one T cell receptor (beta chain) in context. What it recognizes is unknown. The data were taken from a study of beta chain features in type 1 diabetes. Regarding the study as a whole: Across patients, naive, central memory and Treg TCRB repertoires exhibited apparently greater similarity than was observed across healthy donors. For patients and controls alike, PCR might favor shorter templates to the same degree.

CD4+ naive, central memory, regulatory and stem cell-like memory cells were sorted via CD45RO/CCR7/CD25/CD127/CD95/CD27. Sorted populations all exceeded 95% purity. The sequenced template was cDNA made from the entire isolated RNA. TCRdb keeps only in-frame clones here, not all; method: immunoSEQ multiplex PCR. The repertoire has about 470,000 clones, about 30% of them found once; the top ten carry 0.065%. Sequenced sample: naive CD4+ T cells from blood. This sequence originates from a man younger than 30 in good health.

The CDR3 DNA reads TGTGCCAGCAGCTTAGCGGGACTAGGGGCCTACGAGCAGTACTTC. This gives the protein CASSLAGLGAYEQYF. This sequence joins TRBV7-2 and TRBJ2-7; TRBD2 aligns across 8 bases. This CDR3 region has 15 residues. After removal of 0 bases from V and 2 bases from J, the junction contained 3 bases not matched to a gene. Germline V gene data show CDR1 as SGHTA and CDR2 as FQGNSA. Looking up the rest from reference TRBV7-2 and TRBJ2-7 gives the full variable domain: GAGVSQSPSNKVTEKGKDVELRCDPISGHTALYWYRQSLGQGLEFLIYFQGNSAPDKSGLPSDRFSAERTGGSVSTLTIQRTQQEDSAVYLCASSLAGLGAYEQYFGPGTRLTVT.